A single sample gave rise to the 30 T cell receptor beta chains below, sequenced in a study of blood T cell repertoires in COVID-19. Clones were read by immunoSEQ multiplex PCR, and TCRdb kept only the in-frame ones, dropping some. The sample carries a few hundred thousand clones, around 81% recorded once. The sample taken for sequencing was peripheral blood. These receptors came from a woman under 40 who had recovered from COVID-19.

V gene TRBV2 combines with J gene TRBJ2-5; D may be TRBD2 (6 bases). The CDR3 consists of 15 residues. Trimming stripped 7 bases from V and 5 bases from J, with 20 bases between. Germline V gene sequence: CDR1 SNHLY, CDR2 FYNNEI. Here the CDR3 DNA reads TGTGCCAGCAAAAAAGCCGGAGGGCGGGCGGAGACCCAGTACTTC. It codes for CASKKAGGRAETQYF. The complete variable domain, with remaining parts taken from reference TRBV2 and TRBJ2-5, reads EPEVTQTPSHQVTQMGQEVILRCVPISNHLYFYWYRQILGQKVEFLVSFYNNEISEKSEIFDDQFSVERPDGSNFTLKIRSTKLEDSAMYFCASKKAGGRAETQYFGPGTRLLVL.

This sequence joins TRBV24-1 and TRBJ2-1; D might be TRBD2 (6 bases). Trimming stripped 5 bases from V and 1 base from J, with 14 bases between. Germline CDR1 is KGHDR and CDR2 is SFDVKD. The CDR3 is 16 amino acids. The CDR3: CATSGMEGASYNEQFF. CDR3 in DNA: TGTGCCACCAGTGGCATGGAGGGAGCTTCCTACAATGAGCAGTTCTTC.

Notes on this clone: An end of the junction does not agree with germline; a read error may underlie this. The genes are TRBV28 and TRBJ2-7; the match to TRBD1 covers 11 bases. The CDR3 runs 13 residues. Per the germline V gene, CDR1 is MDHEN and CDR2 is SYDVKM. The CDR3 DNA is TGTGCCAGCACACTTACTAGAGGACAGGGGGCGTTTTTC. It encodes CASTLTRGQGAFF.

This chain links TRBV27 with TRBJ1-2, with TRBD1 matching over 9 bases. The germline V gene encodes CDR1 MNHEY and CDR2 SMNVEV (reference sequence). This CDR3 region has 15 residues. Losses at the gene ends were 5 bases for V and 4 bases for J; bases not matched to a gene: 8. The CDR3 reads CASSPTGTGFYGYTF. The CDR3 nucleotides are TGTGCCAGCAGTCCGACCGGGACAGGGTTCTATGGCTACACCTTC.

This clone was seen only a few times. The V gene is TRBV11-2, the J gene TRBJ1-6; TRBD1 might be the D (6 bases). V lost 5 bases and J lost 0, with 11 bases in between. There are 16 residues in the CDR3. The V gene's germline CDR1 is SGHAT and CDR2 FQNNGV. This CDR3 is CASSLTGSSYNSPLHF. CDR3 in DNA: TGTGCCAGCAGCCTAACAGGGAGCTCCTATAATTCACCCCTCCACTTT.

In nucleotides, the CDR3 is TGTGCCAGTTTAAACGGGGACAGGGTCGACTATGGCTACACCTTC. As protein: CASLNGDRVDYGYTF. The chain links TRBV28 to TRBJ1-2; 9 bases agree with TRBD1. This CDR3 comprises 15 residues. With 9 bases clipped from V and 3 bases from J, the junction kept 11 bases outside the gene matches. Germline CDR1 reads MDHEN; CDR2 reads SYDVKM.

This sequence joins TRBV29-1 and TRBJ2-7; weak D call: TRBD1 (5 bases). V was trimmed by 7 bases and J by 6 bases, leaving 19 bases between them. CDR1 is SQVTM, CDR2 ANQGSEA, per germline. The CDR3 extends over 13 amino acids. The CDR3 DNA is TGCAGCGCTGGGTGGGGCCGGTCGTCCGAGCAGTACTTC. Its protein product is CSAGWGRSSEQYF.

The chain carries TRBV5-1 and TRBJ2-7; 10 nucleotides line up with TRBD2. With V trimmed by 3 bases and J by 0 bases, 9 bases remained unmatched. The germline V gene has CDR1 SGHRS and CDR2 YFSETQ. The CDR3 length is 17 residues. The DNA of the CDR3 is TGCGCCAGCAGCTCCCCCCGTTGGACTAGCGGCTCCTACGAGCAGTACTTC. The encoded protein is CASSSPRWTSGSYEQYF.

The sample holds one count of this clone. The chain employs TRBV6-8 and TRBJ2-2; TRBD1 matches 10 bases. CDR3 size: 17 residues. The V and J ends lost 4 bases and 6 bases, in that order; junction bases with no gene match: 11. Germline V gives CDR1 MNHGY, CDR2 SAAAGT. CDR3 residues: CASSFGRDRGPPGELFF. The DNA of the CDR3 is TGTGCCAGCAGTTTTGGCCGGGACAGGGGTCCTCCCGGGGAGCTGTTTTTT.

This sequence joins TRBV6-5 and TRBJ2-5, with no clear D. The CDR3 extends over 12 amino acids. V was shortened by 4 bases and J by 3 bases, with 6 bases between the two germline ends. Germline V lookup: CDR1 MNHEY, CDR2 SVGAGI. Here the CDR3 DNA reads TGTGCCAGCAGTTCGGTGGAAGAGACCCAGTACTTC. Translated, it gives CASSSVEETQYF.

The chain is built from TRBV5-3 and TRBJ2-1; 8 bases line up with TRBD2. TRBV5-3 is flagged as an ORF with uncertain function. Trimming at V came to 2 bases and at J to 1 base, leaving 11 bases not matched to a gene. The CDR3 covers 18 residues. In nucleotides, the CDR3 is TGTGCCAGAAGCTTTGCCAACGAAGCGGGAGAGTCCTACAATGAGCAGTTCTTC. Translation gives CARSFANEAGESYNEQFF.

The V call is TRBV2, the J call TRBJ2-2; perhaps TRBD2 as D (5 bases). Germline V gene data show CDR1 as SNHLY and CDR2 as FYNNEI. The CDR3 is 14 residues long. CDR3 sequence: CAGEGQANTGELFF. Written as DNA, the CDR3 is TGTGCAGGCGAGGGCCAGGCGAACACCGGGGAGCTGTTTTTT.

This chain's CDR3 is CASSPRRRGHEQYF. CDR3 sequence (DNA): TGTGCCAGCAGCCCGCGTAGGCGGGGGCACGAGCAGTACTTC. This chain uses TRBV27 with TRBJ2-7, with TRBD2 as a possible D gene (7 bases). Germline V lookup: CDR1 MNHEY, CDR2 SMNVEV (reference sequence). V dropped 6 bases and J dropped 5 bases, with 17 bases sitting between them. This CDR3 contains 14 residues.

The chain joins TRBV7-9 to TRBJ2-7; 11 nucleotides match TRBD1. This CDR3 is 14 amino acids long. Germline V gene sequence: CDR1 SEHNR, CDR2 FQNEAQ (reference sequence). Losses at the gene ends were 2 bases for V and 6 bases for J; bases not matched to a gene: 3. In DNA form, the CDR3 reads TGTGCCAGCAGCTTATGGACAGGGGGCGGCGAGCAGTACTTC. Amino acid sequence: CASSLWTGGGEQYF. Filled out from reference TRBV7-9 and TRBJ2-7, the complete variable domain reads DTGVSQNPRHKITKRGQNVTFRCDPISEHNRLYWYRQTLGQGPEFLTYFQNEAQLEKSRLLSDRFSAERPKGSFSTLEIQRTEQGDSAMYLCASSLWTGGGEQYFGPGTRLTVT.

For the CDR3, the DNA is TGCGCCAGCAGCTTGACAGGGGCTGGGTTGTACACTGAAGCTTTCTTT. Its protein is CASSLTGAGLYTEAFF. The rearrangement joins TRBV5-1 to TRBJ1-1, with 7 bases fitting TRBD1. This CDR3 is built from 16 residues. Germline lookup yields CDR1 SGHRS and CDR2 YFSETQ. V gave up 1 base and J gave up 3 bases; unmatched junction bases: 9.

CDR3 coding DNA: TGCGCCAGCAGCTTGGGCGGAGTGCGGGAGACCCAGTACTTC. This translates into CASSLGGVRETQYF. The gene calls are TRBV5-1 and TRBJ2-5; D is unresolved. The CDR3 length is 14 residues. CDR1 SGHRS and CDR2 YFSETQ come from the germline V gene. V lost 0 bases and J lost 5, with 11 bases in between.

The genes are TRBV21-1 and TRBJ2-1; the DNA was not used to check the table's D call, TRBD2. TRBV21-1 counts as a pseudogene. The CDR3 totals 13 residues. The CDR3 DNA is TGTGCCAGCAGCAAAACGGCCTACAATGAGCAGTTCTTC. Amino acids: CASSKTAYNEQFF.

J is TRBJ1-5 and V is TRBV19, with TRBD1 matching over 7 bases. The junction had 3 bases not matched to a gene; V was cut back by 3 bases and J by 4 bases. Looked up from germline, CDR1 is LNHDA and CDR2 is SQIVND (reference sequence). The CDR3 loop spans 14 amino acids. The CDR3 DNA reads TGTGCCAGTAGTATCGGACAGGCTAATCAGCCCCAGCATTTT. As protein: CASSIGQANQPQHF.

This chain connects TRBV24-1 to TRBJ2-7; 7 bases fit TRBD2. Germline-derived CDR1 and CDR2 are KGHDR and SFDVKD. The CDR3 extends over 14 amino acids. Unmatched junction bases numbered 7, after V lost 7 bases and J lost 2 bases. The CDR3 spells CATSPGREAYEQYF. The CDR3 nucleotides are TGTGCCACCAGCCCAGGACGGGAGGCCTACGAGCAGTACTTC.

This clone showed up just once. This chain uses TRBV5-1 with TRBJ2-7, with D tentatively TRBD2 (6 bases). Trimming left V 5 bases short and J 0 bases short, with 12 bases between. Germline V gene data show CDR1 as SGHRS and CDR2 as YFSETQ. The CDR3 runs 14 residues. CDR3 nucleotides: TGCGCCAGCAGTTTGCGGGAACGCTCCTACGAGCAGTACTTC. Translation gives CASSLRERSYEQYF.

The J gene is TRBJ2-1, the V gene TRBV5-1; 7 bases match TRBD2. V was clipped by 0 bases and J by 0 bases; unmatched bases: 9. In germline, CDR1 is SGHRS, CDR2 YFSETQ. The CDR3 runs 18 residues. CDR3 protein: CASSLGSLREGSYNEQFF. In DNA form, the CDR3 reads TGCGCCAGCAGCTTGGGGTCGCTTAGGGAGGGCTCCTACAATGAGCAGTTCTTC.

V usage is TRBV2 and J usage is TRBJ2-1, with TRBD2 matching over 8 bases. The CDR3 sequence is 13 residues long. The junction had 6 bases not matched to a gene; V was cut back by 7 bases and J by 7 bases. Germline V lookup: CDR1 SNHLY, CDR2 FYNNEI. Here the CDR3 DNA reads TGTGCCAGCACCCTAGTAGCGGGAAATGAGCAGTTCTTC. This encodes CASTLVAGNEQFF.

This rearrangement joins TRBV12-1 to TRBJ2-7; no check of the table's D call, TRBD2, against the DNA was made. TRBV12-1 is noted as a pseudogene. CDR3 length equals 20 residues. The CDR3: CASSFGPRGLAGDGPYEQYF. DNA for the CDR3: TGTGCCAGCAGCTTTGGCCCCCGGGGACTAGCGGGAGATGGGCCCTACGAGCAGTACTTC.

The rearrangement links TRBV10-3 to TRBJ2-7; D gene unclear. The CDR3 spans 11 residues. V dropped 3 bases and J dropped 3 bases, with 3 bases sitting between them. The germline gives CDR1 ENHRY, CDR2 SYGVKD. CDR3 loop: CAISDIYEQYF. DNA for the CDR3: TGTGCCATCAGTGACATCTACGAGCAGTACTTC.

This clone appeared a single time. The chain has TRBV28 and TRBJ2-2; TRBD2 aligns across 13 bases. V lost 8 bases and J lost 5; bases outside the gene matches: 2. From germline, CDR1 is MDHEN and CDR2 SYDVKM. This CDR3 spans 14 amino acids. CDR3: CASWTSGSTGELFF. The CDR3 region has the DNA TGTGCCAGCTGGACTAGCGGGAGTACCGGGGAGCTGTTTTTT.

V usage is TRBV7-9 and J usage is TRBJ1-5; 7 bases line up with TRBD1. Germline CDR1 is SEHNR and CDR2 is FQNEAQ (reference sequence). CDR3 size: 15 residues. Unmatched junction bases numbered 5, after V lost 1 base and J lost 5 bases. The CDR3: CASSLDAGGDQPQHF. The CDR3, as DNA: TGTGCCAGCAGCTTAGACGCAGGGGGAGATCAGCCCCAGCATTTT.

This clone has just a few counts. CDR3 bases: TGCGCCAGCAGCTTGACAGGAGAGCACACTGAAGCTTTCTTT. Its protein is CASSLTGEHTEAFF. This chain joins TRBV5-1 and TRBJ1-1; the D gene is possibly TRBD1 (5 bases). Trimming removed 1 base from V and 3 bases from J, with 10 bases in between. CDR1 and CDR2 (germline): SGHRS, YFSETQ. This CDR3 spans 14 amino acids.

The chain carries TRBV11-2 and TRBJ2-1, with TRBD2 identical over 9 bases. The V and J ends lost 1 base and 12 bases, in that order; junction bases with no gene match: 7. The CDR3 consists of 14 residues. The germline gives CDR1 SGHAT, CDR2 FQNNGV. CDR3 sequence: CASSLVSSGNRQFF. The CDR3 coding sequence is TGTGCCAGCAGCTTAGTCTCTAGCGGGAACAGGCAGTTCTTC. The entire variable domain, with the rest obtained from reference TRBV11-2 and TRBJ2-1, is as follows: EAGVAQSPRYKIIEKRQSVAFWCNPISGHATLYWYQQILGQGPKLLIQFQNNGVVDDSQLPKDRFSAERLKGVDSTLKIQPAKLEDSAVYLCASSLVSSGNRQFFGPGTRLTVL.

The rearrangement joins TRBV10-1 to TRBJ1-1; perhaps TRBD1 as D (5 bases). Germline CDR1 and CDR2: WNHNN and SYGVQD (reference sequence). This CDR3 has 14 residues. V was shortened by 3 bases and J by 4 bases, with 12 bases between the two germline ends. CDR3 DNA: TGCGCCAGCAGTGACGCCGGGGGAGGCACTGAAGCTTTCTTT. Its translation is CASSDAGGGTEAFF.

The chain joins TRBV9 to TRBJ2-3; D is possibly TRBD1 (6 bases). The CDR3 covers 15 residues. Germline-derived CDR1 and CDR2 are SGDLS and YYNGEE. Trimming pared 4 bases from V and 4 bases from J, leaving 16 bases between. The CDR3 reads CASSPITGTPDTQYF. CDR3 DNA sequence: TGTGCCAGCAGCCCCATAACAGGGACCCCAGATACGCAGTATTTT.